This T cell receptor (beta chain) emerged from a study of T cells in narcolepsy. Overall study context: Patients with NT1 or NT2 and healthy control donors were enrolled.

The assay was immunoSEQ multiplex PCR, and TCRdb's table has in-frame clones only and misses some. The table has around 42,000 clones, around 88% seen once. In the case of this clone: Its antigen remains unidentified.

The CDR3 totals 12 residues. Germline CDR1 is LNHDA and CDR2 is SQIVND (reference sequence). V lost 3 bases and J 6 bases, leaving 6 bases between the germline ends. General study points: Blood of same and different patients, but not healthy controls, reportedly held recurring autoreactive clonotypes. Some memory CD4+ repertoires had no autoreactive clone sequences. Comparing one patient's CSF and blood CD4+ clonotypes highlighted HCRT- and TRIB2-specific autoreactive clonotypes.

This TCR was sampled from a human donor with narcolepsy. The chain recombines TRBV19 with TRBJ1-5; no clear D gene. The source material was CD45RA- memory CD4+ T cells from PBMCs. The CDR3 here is CASSIERQPQHF. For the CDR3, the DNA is TGTGCCAGTAGTATTGAGCGTCAGCCCCAGCATTTT.